This T cell receptor beta chain was documented in a study of shared clonotypes between healthy human individuals. Across the whole study: Three CD4 naive, three CD4 memory, two CD8 naive and one CD8 memory plate were used per donor.

This was a deep-level run. The repertoire was sequenced with immunoSEQ multiplex PCR; TCRdb's copy has only in-frame clones and lacks some. The data show around 2,000,000 clones, with about 95% seen just once and less than 1.5% held by the top ten. Study outcomes and limitations: Against clonotypes common to all four donors, non-shared ones had lower generation probabilities.

CDR1 and CDR2 (germline): SGDLS, YYNGEE. The CDR3 length is 12 residues. V gave up 3 bases and J gave up 5 bases, with 8 bases separating them. In the case of this clone: Its antigen remains unidentified.

Selected positively for CCR7 and CD45RO-negative, naive CD8 cells excluded terminally differentiated effector memory CD45RA+ cells. Input material: naive CD8+ T cells sorted from blood. This sequence was found in a man between 18 and 29 years old in good health. The chain is built from TRBV9 and TRBJ1-2, with D perhaps TRBD1 (5 bases). DNA of the CDR3: TGTGCCAGCAGCGCTGGGGCTTATGGCTACACCTTC. Amino acids: CASSAGAYGYTF.